This passage covers 15 T cell receptor beta chains from one sample sequenced in a study of blood T cells in healthy people across ages. Next came a second PCR, run for about 7 to 12 cycles, which used a sample-barcoded 5' primer along with a J-beta primer mix. TCRdb analysed the 5' RACE reads with MiXCR anew, one entry per CDR3 protein. The table lists about 1.8 million distinct CDR3 sequences, around half of them singletons. Source material: blood. These receptors were taken from a woman aged 40 to 50 in good health.

J is TRBJ1-4 and V is TRBV27, with a possible D match to TRBD1 (5 bases). CDR3 length: 14 residues. CDR1 MNHEY and CDR2 SMNVEV come from the germline V gene (reference sequence). The V and J ends lost 5 bases and 4 bases respectively, with 11 bases between them. CDR3 residues: CASSHRDGNEKLFF. CDR3 coding DNA: TGTGCCAGCAGTCACCGGGACGGTAATGAAAAACTGTTTTTT.

This sequence joins TRBV7-2 and TRBJ2-3; 11 bases are a match to TRBD2. The germline CDR1 and CDR2 sequences are SGHTA and FQGNSA. The ends lost 1 base at V and 6 bases at J; junction bases unmatched: 6. This CDR3 comprises 16 residues. The DNA for the CDR3 is TGTGCCAGCAGCTTAGATCCTAGCGGGGGGCGGGATACGCAGTATTTT. Its protein is CASSLDPSGGRDTQYF.

The chain is built from TRBV9 and TRBJ2-6; D is uncertain. This CDR3 region has 16 residues. Trimming took 0 bases from V and 0 from J, leaving 7 bases between them. Germline values: CDR1 SGDLS, CDR2 YYNGEE. The CDR3 loop reads CASSVGLNSGANVLTF. The CDR3 DNA sequence: TGTGCCAGCAGCGTAGGACTGAACTCTGGGGCCAACGTCCTGACTTTC.

This clonotype came up a few times. The CDR3 region has the DNA TGCAGCGTTGAAGACCTCCCCTCACCGGGAGCTTACGAGCAGTACTTC. This codes for CSVEDLPSPGAYEQYF. The rearrangement joins TRBV29-1 to TRBJ2-7; possible D gene TRBD2, 6 bases. This CDR3 region has 16 residues. Germline-derived CDR1 and CDR2 are SQVTM and ANQGSEA. Trimming cost V 0 bases and J 4 bases, with 19 bases left between them.

This clonotype has at least ten counts. The chain recombines TRBV5-5 with TRBJ2-5; D is unresolved. From germline, CDR1 is SGHKS and CDR2 YYEKEE (reference sequence). The CDR3 has 13 amino acids. Trimming pared 1 base from V and 5 bases from J, leaving 9 bases between. In DNA, the CDR3 is TGTGCCAGCAGCTTGTGGGATGGGGAGACCCAGTACTTC. The encoded protein is CASSLWDGETQYF.

This clonotype was picked up a small number of times. This chain uses TRBV6-2 or TRBV6-3 with TRBJ2-7, with 10 bases that match TRBD1. Trimming removed 7 bases from V and 7 bases from J; junction bases left unmatched: 10. CDR1 and CDR2 (germline): MNHEY, SVGEGT. CDR3 length: 14 residues. The DNA for the CDR3 is TGTGCCAGCACCCTGGACAGGGGGATTGGTGAGCAGTACTTC. It yields the protein CASTLDRGIGEQYF.

J is TRBJ1-2 and V is TRBV25-1, with 8 nucleotides matching TRBD1. Germline CDR1 is MGHDK and CDR2 is SYGVNS. The J segment lost 4 bases and the V segment lost 1 base, leaving 14 bases of the junction unmatched. This CDR3 is 18 amino acids long. CDR3 bases: TGTGCCAGCAGTGAATCGGGACAGGTAAGAAGTTCTACCTATGGCTACACCTTC. Its protein product is CASSESGQVRSSTYGYTF.

The rearrangement joins TRBV11-2 to TRBJ2-7; D perhaps matches TRBD1 (5 bases). V lost 3 bases and J lost 6, with 15 bases in between. Germline V gene data show CDR1 as SGHAT and CDR2 as FQNNGV. CDR3 length: 14 amino acids. The CDR3 loop is CASSFAVPQGEQYF. The CDR3 nucleotides read TGTGCCAGCAGCTTCGCAGTTCCCCAGGGCGAGCAGTACTTC.

The chain joins TRBV6-2 or TRBV6-3 to TRBJ2-3; D unclear. CDR1 and CDR2 (germline): MNHEY, SVGEGT. This CDR3 spans 12 amino acids. The V end lost 10 bases, the J end lost 4 bases, and 12 bases lay between the germline ends. The chain's CDR3 is CATAVVADTQYF. In DNA, the CDR3 is TGTGCCACCGCAGTCGTCGCAGATACGCAGTATTTT.

The chain has TRBV20-1 and TRBJ1-2; D uncertain. The CDR3 loop spans 13 amino acids. Germline CDR1 and CDR2: DFQATT and SNEGSKA (reference sequence). V was trimmed by 0 bases and J by 4 bases, leaving 9 bases between them. CDR3 amino acids: CSAREEVGYGYTF. The CDR3 nucleotides read TGCAGTGCTAGAGAGGAGGTGGGCTATGGCTACACCTTC.

The chain couples TRBV15 to TRBJ2-4; D gene uncertain. The assigned J gene may be wrong: the sequence end matches TRBJ2-7 better. The CDR3 totals 14 residues. CDR1 and CDR2 (germline): LNHNV, YYDKDF (reference sequence). The DNA for the CDR3 is TGTGCCACCAGCAGACGGGTTAGGGCCTACGAGCAGTACTTC. Translation gives CATSRRVRAYEQYF.

This clonotype was found a few times. The V and J genes are TRBV21-1 and TRBJ2-7; TRBD2, as called in the table, went unchecked against the DNA. TRBV21-1 is classified as a pseudogene. The length of the CDR3 is 15 residues. As DNA, the CDR3 is TGTGCCAGCATATTTAATAGCGGGGGGGTTTACGAGCAGTACTTC. Translating gives CASIFNSGGVYEQYF.

This CDR3 reads CASRHRGTTDTQYF. CDR3 nucleotides: TGCGCCAGCCGACACCGGGGCACCACAGATACGCAGTATTTT. The V call is TRBV5-1, the J call TRBJ2-3, with D perhaps being TRBD1 or TRBD2 (5 bases each). The germline V gene has CDR1 SGHRS and CDR2 YFSETQ. The CDR3 loop spans 14 amino acids. V was pared by 7 bases and J by 2 bases, with 14 bases between.

The chain uses TRBV7-2 and TRBJ2-1, with D possibly TRBD2 on 7 matching bases. This CDR3 has 14 residues. CDR1 SGHTA and CDR2 FQGNSA come from the germline V gene. V was clipped by 2 bases and J by 8 bases, with 13 bases between them. The CDR3 region is CASSLLGGRDEQFF. CDR3 nucleotides: TGTGCCAGCAGCTTATTGGGGGGGCGGGATGAGCAGTTCTTC. Together with reference TRBV7-2 and TRBJ2-1, the CDR3 gives the full variable domain: GAGVSQSPSNKVTEKGKDVELRCDPISGHTALYWYRQSLGQGLEFLIYFQGNSAPDKSGLPSDRFSAERTGGSVSTLTIQRTQQEDSAVYLCASSLLGGRDEQFFGPGTRLTVL.

This clonotype was observed at least ten times. J is TRBJ2-7 and V is TRBV4-1; D unresolved. The ends were cut back, 1 base at V and 2 bases at J, with 6 bases in the middle. CDR1 and CDR2 (germline): MGHRA, YSYEKL. The CDR3 is 13 residues long. The CDR3 bases are TGCGCCAGCAGCCAAGGGCGGCCCTACGAGCAGTACTTC. Its protein is CASSQGRPYEQYF.